These 26 T cell receptor beta chains came from one sample sequenced in a study of technical replicates of blood from a handful of donors. This table comes from immunoSEQ multiplex PCR, and its TCRdb copy is limited to in-frame clones, with some not included. In the table there are approximately 79,000 clones, 96% of which are singletons. The sample consisted of T cells isolated from PBMCs. The receptor source for this set is a human donor in good health.

This clone was seen a single time. The genes are TRBV29-1 and TRBJ2-1; 9 bases fit TRBD2. With V trimmed by 1 base and J by 3 bases, 4 bases remained unmatched. The CDR3 is made up of 15 amino acids. From germline, CDR1 is SQVTM and CDR2 ANQGSEA. The CDR3 bases are TGCAGCGTTGAAGCTCGAGCGGGAGGCTACAATGAGCAGTTCTTC. It yields the protein CSVEARAGGYNEQFF.

The rearrangement joins TRBV15 to TRBJ1-5; possible D gene TRBD1, 6 bases. Trimming pared 3 bases from V and 4 bases from J, leaving 10 bases between. The CDR3 consists of 14 residues. Per germline, CDR1 LNHNV and CDR2 YYDKDF (reference sequence). The CDR3 DNA follows: TGTGCCACCAGCAGTACAGGGATTAATCAGCCCCAGCATTTT. This codes for CATSSTGINQPQHF.

V and J are TRBV11-3 and TRBJ2-7; D might be TRBD1 (6 bases). Germline CDR1 reads SGHNT; CDR2 reads YENEEA. CDR3 length: 15 amino acids. The V end lost 3 bases, the J end lost 2 bases, and 14 bases lay between the germline ends. DNA of the CDR3: TGTGCCAGCAGCTTTGGCAGGGGAGTACCCTACGAGCAGTACTTC. This codes for CASSFGRGVPYEQYF.

This clone was seen more than once but under ten times. The CDR3 bases are TGCGCCAGCAGCGTTGACAGCTCTGGGGCCAACGTCCTGACTTTC. It codes for CASSVDSSGANVLTF. The V call is TRBV5-1, the J call TRBJ2-6, with D possibly TRBD1 on 5 matching bases. This CDR3 region has 15 residues. With 4 bases removed from V and 0 bases from J, the gap between germline ends came to 8 bases. The germline V gene encodes CDR1 SGHRS and CDR2 YFSETQ. Full variable domain (remainder filled in from reference TRBV5-1 and TRBJ2-6): KAGVTQTPRYLIKTRGQQVTLSCSPISGHRSVSWYQQTPGQGLQFLFEYFSETQRNKGNFPGRFSGRQFSNSRSEMNVSTLELGDSALYLCASSVDSSGANVLTFGAGSRLTVL.

V usage is TRBV7-3 and J usage is TRBJ2-3, with TRBD1 matching over 7 bases. This CDR3 spans 15 amino acids. V lost 4 bases, J lost 0 bases, and 4 bases stayed unmatched. The germline V gene has CDR1 SGHTA and CDR2 FQGTGA. The CDR3 nucleotides read TGTGCCAGCAGCTCGGGACAGAGCAGCACAGATACGCAGTATTTT. Protein sequence: CASSSGQSSTDTQYF.

The chain employs TRBV7-2 and TRBJ2-1, with D possibly TRBD2 on 5 matching bases. Between the trimmed V and J ends, which lost 0 bases and 2 bases, there was a span of 8 bases. The germline V gene has CDR1 SGHTA and CDR2 FQGNSA. The CDR3 runs 15 residues. This chain's CDR3 is CASSLAGAAYNEQFF. DNA of the CDR3: TGTGCCAGCAGCTTAGCGGGAGCCGCCTACAATGAGCAGTTCTTC.

J is TRBJ2-6 and V is TRBV29-1; 10 bases are shared with TRBD1. V was clipped by 6 bases and J by 0 bases; unmatched bases: 5. Germline CDR1 reads SQVTM; CDR2 reads ANQGSEA. The CDR3 contains 16 residues. The CDR3 DNA is TGCAGCGTGGGGACAGGGGAACACTCTGGGGCCAACGTCCTGACTTTC. Translation gives CSVGTGEHSGANVLTF.

The rearrangement uses TRBV11-2 and TRBJ2-3, with no clear D. The germline CDR1 and CDR2 sequences are SGHAT and FQNNGV. The germline V and J ends were trimmed by 4 bases and 3 bases, with 8 bases remaining between them. This CDR3 spans 13 amino acids. The CDR3 here is CASSSIPTDTQYF. CDR3 DNA sequence: TGTGCCAGCAGCTCCATCCCAACAGATACGCAGTATTTT.

This chain connects TRBV5-4 to TRBJ2-3, with a tentative D call TRBD2 (5 bases). The CDR3 contains 15 residues. Germline-derived CDR1 and CDR2 are SGHNT and YYREEE (reference sequence). Trimming removed 0 bases from V and 2 bases from J, with 10 bases in between. The CDR3 DNA reads as TGTGCCAGCAGCTTGGCCGGCGGGCTCACAGATACGCAGTATTTT. Encoded protein: CASSLAGGLTDTQYF.

A single count supports this clone. The rearrangement uses TRBV9 and TRBJ1-1, with 7 bases matching TRBD1. V lost 5 bases and J lost 6; bases outside the gene matches: 13. The germline V gene has CDR1 SGDLS and CDR2 YYNGEE. This CDR3 comprises 15 residues. In DNA form, the CDR3 reads TGTGCCAGCAGGCCGGATACAGGGGTGTTAGCTGAAGCTTTCTTT. Translating gives CASRPDTGVLAEAFF.

The rearrangement uses TRBV27 and TRBJ1-5; 9 bases are shared with TRBD1. The V gene end was trimmed by 1 base and the J gene end by 4 bases; junction bases not matched to a gene: 8. The CDR3 contains 17 residues. Germline V gene sequence: CDR1 MNHEY, CDR2 SMNVEV (reference sequence). This chain's CDR3 is CASSLWLDRGANQPQHF. In DNA form, the CDR3 reads TGTGCCAGCAGTTTATGGCTAGACAGGGGGGCGAATCAGCCCCAGCATTTT.

The V gene is TRBV7-8, the J gene TRBJ2-7; maybe TRBD1 (5 bases). The CDR3 has 13 amino acids. Germline loops: CDR1 SGHVS, CDR2 FQNEAQ. Trimming shortened V by 3 bases and J by 3 bases, and 9 bases separated the two germline ends. Written as DNA, the CDR3 is TGTGCCAGCAGCTTTGGGGCAATCTACGAGCAGTACTTC. The encoded protein is CASSFGAIYEQYF.

The chain is built from TRBV7-9 and TRBJ2-1, with D tentatively TRBD2 (5 bases). Looked up from germline, CDR1 is SEHNR and CDR2 is FQNEAQ (reference sequence). V lost 4 bases, J lost 0 bases, and 19 bases lay in between. The CDR3 extends over 18 amino acids. CDR3 DNA: TGTGCCAGCAGCTCCCCTCAGAGAGCGGAAAGCTCCTACAATGAGCAGTTCTTC. It yields the protein CASSSPQRAESSYNEQFF.

V and J are TRBV19 and TRBJ1-2; D gene ambiguous. The V and J ends lost 6 bases and 4 bases respectively, with 6 bases between them. From germline, CDR1 is LNHDA and CDR2 SQIVND (reference sequence). This CDR3 contains 11 residues. The CDR3 region is CASRSGYGYTF. The CDR3 region has the DNA TGTGCCAGTAGGTCAGGCTATGGCTACACCTTC.

This rearrangement joins TRBV9 to TRBJ2-7; TRBD2 is a possible D gene (5 bases). Germline CDR1 reads SGDLS; CDR2 reads YYNGEE. The CDR3 has 12 amino acids. V was pared by 4 bases and J by 6 bases, with 11 bases between. The CDR3 protein is CASSTGGTEQYF. CDR3 sequence (DNA): TGTGCCAGCAGCACCGGAGGAACCGAGCAGTACTTC.

The V and J genes are TRBV5-1 and TRBJ1-1, with D perhaps matching TRBD1 (6 bases). Trimming removed 4 bases at V and 1 base at J, with 14 bases between. CDR1 is SGHRS and CDR2 is YFSETQ in the germline V gene. The CDR3 is 15 amino acids. The CDR3 is CASSLDKTGNTEAFF. CDR3 coding DNA: TGCGCCAGCAGCCTAGATAAGACAGGGAACACTGAAGCTTTCTTT.

The genes are TRBV7-2 and TRBJ2-7, with 8 bases lining up with TRBD2. Per germline, CDR1 SGHTA and CDR2 FQGNSA. Unmatched junction bases numbered 8, after V lost 4 bases and J lost 0 bases. This CDR3 spans 16 amino acids. The CDR3 loop is CASSSGLAAYSYEQYF. Written as DNA, the CDR3 is TGTGCCAGCAGCTCAGGACTAGCTGCCTACTCCTACGAGCAGTACTTC.

The chain has TRBV9 and TRBJ2-1, with a possible D match to TRBD2 (5 bases). CDR3 length equals 16 residues. Trimming pared 0 bases from V and 4 bases from J, leaving 14 bases between. Germline V gives CDR1 SGDLS, CDR2 YYNGEE. The CDR3 DNA reads as TGTGCCAGCAGCGTAGAGTTTAGCGAAAATTACAATGAGCAGTTCTTC. Translation gives CASSVEFSENYNEQFF.

The chain recombines TRBV30 with TRBJ1-1; D unresolved. V lost 1 base, J lost 1 base, and 7 bases lay in between. Germline loops: CDR1 GTSNPN, CDR2 SVGIG (reference sequence). The CDR3 covers 13 residues. The CDR3 sequence: CAWSDRPNTEAFF. In DNA form, the CDR3 reads TGTGCCTGGAGTGACAGACCGAACACTGAAGCTTTCTTT. Supplemented by reference TRBV30 and TRBJ1-1, the full variable domain reads SQTIHQWPATLVQPVGSPLSLECTVEGTSNPNLYWYRQAAGRGLQLLFYSVGIGQISSEVPQNLSASRPQDRQFILSSKKLLLSDSGFYLCAWSDRPNTEAFFGQGTRLTVV.

This clone has only a few counts. This chain joins TRBV28 and TRBJ1-5, with unresolved D. The CDR3 contains 14 residues. V was pared by 3 bases and J by 5 bases, with 11 bases between. Germline CDR1 MDHEN, CDR2 SYDVKM. Written as DNA, the CDR3 is TGTGCCAGCAGTTTTCTAAGTCTGTATCAGCCCCAGCATTTT. This sequence encodes CASSFLSLYQPQHF.

The chain employs TRBV5-4 and TRBJ2-2; D is possibly TRBD2 (7 bases). Germline values: CDR1 SGHNT, CDR2 YYREEE (reference sequence). The CDR3 is made up of 15 amino acids. V lost 7 bases to trimming and J lost 5 bases, with 18 bases between them. CDR3 residues: CASGKGGDQTGELFF. CDR3 coding DNA: TGTGCCAGCGGGAAGGGGGGGGACCAGACCGGGGAGCTGTTTTTT.

V is TRBV5-5 and J is TRBJ1-4; perhaps TRBD1 as D (5 bases). Per the germline V gene, CDR1 is SGHKS and CDR2 is YYEKEE (reference sequence). The CDR3 has 15 residues. Trimming took 5 bases from V and 3 from J, leaving 14 bases between them. The CDR3 region is CASRVGGVANEKLFF. The CDR3 bases are TGTGCCAGCAGAGTGGGGGGAGTGGCTAATGAAAAACTGTTTTTT.

In nucleotides, the CDR3 is TGTGCCAGCAGCTTAGAGCGCGAAAGGAGCTCCTACGAGCAGTACTTC. Protein product: CASSLERERSSYEQYF. V is TRBV11-2 and J is TRBJ2-7; D ambiguous. CDR1 is SGHAT and CDR2 is FQNNGV in the germline V gene. This CDR3 contains 16 residues. Trimming took off 0 bases at V and 0 bases at J, with 12 bases between the two ends.

The V and J genes are TRBV10-3 and TRBJ2-7; no clear D. Germline lookup yields CDR1 ENHRY and CDR2 SYGVKD. This CDR3 is built from 12 residues. The V gene lost 2 bases and the J gene lost 4 bases, with 6 bases spanning the gap. The CDR3 nucleotides read TGTGCCATCAGTGAGCGTAGATACGAGCAGTACTTC. This encodes CAISERRYEQYF.

The V gene is TRBV6-1, the J gene TRBJ2-1, with D possibly TRBD2 on 6 matching bases. Trimming stripped 2 bases from V and 4 bases from J, with 18 bases between. Germline V gene data show CDR1 as MNHNS and CDR2 as SASEGT. This CDR3 spans 17 amino acids. This CDR3 is CASSEKAGTPGYNEQFF. The CDR3 nucleotides are TGTGCCAGCAGTGAAAAGGCAGGGACTCCGGGGTACAATGAGCAGTTCTTC.

The CDR3 DNA reads TGTGCCAGCAGTTGGTCCGGGGGTCCCCGTGAGCCCCAGCATTTT. Translated, it gives CASSWSGGPREPQHF. This chain uses TRBV28 with TRBJ1-5, with D perhaps TRBD1 (5 bases). Germline V gene data show CDR1 as MDHEN and CDR2 as SYDVKM. Trimming left V 4 bases short and J 8 bases short, with 18 bases between. The CDR3 sequence is 15 residues long.